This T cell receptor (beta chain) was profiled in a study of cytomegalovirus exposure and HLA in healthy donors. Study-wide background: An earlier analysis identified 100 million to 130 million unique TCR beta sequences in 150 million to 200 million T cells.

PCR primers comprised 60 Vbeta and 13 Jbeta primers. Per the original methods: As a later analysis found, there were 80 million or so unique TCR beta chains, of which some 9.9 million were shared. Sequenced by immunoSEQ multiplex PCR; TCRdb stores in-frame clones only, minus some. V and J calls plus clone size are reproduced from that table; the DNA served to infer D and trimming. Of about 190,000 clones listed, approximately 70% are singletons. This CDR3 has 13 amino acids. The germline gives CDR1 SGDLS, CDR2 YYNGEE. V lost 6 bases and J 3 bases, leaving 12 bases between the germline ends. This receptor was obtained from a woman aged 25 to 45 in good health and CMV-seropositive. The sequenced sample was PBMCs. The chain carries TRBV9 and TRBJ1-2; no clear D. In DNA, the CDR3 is TGTGCCAGCACCACGTTCCGGGACTATGGCTACACCTTC. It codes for CASTTFRDYGYTF.